The T cell receptor beta chain under discussion was sequenced for a study of molecular identifiers for immune sequencing clone quantification. Study-wide background: Sequencing covered four of five parts into which replicate RNA from around 20,000 or 100,000 naive CD8 cells was split.

TCR libraries were built in bulk with a published protocol and specific TCR primers. TCRdb re-called the PCR reads with MiXCR, one entry per CDR3 protein. The repertoire holds approximately 100,000 distinct CDR3 sequences, with roughly a third as singletons. CDR3 length equals 17 residues. Germline loops: CDR1 MNHEY, CDR2 SVGEGT. V lost 5 bases, J lost 9 bases, and 15 bases stayed unmatched. As CD8+CD4-CCR7+CD45RA+ cells, naive CD8 T cells were sorted. The V call is TRBV6-2 or TRBV6-3, the J call TRBJ2-3; 12 nucleotides match TRBD2. This receptor was identified in a human donor in good health. Some libraries in this study had Jurkat cell RNA spiked in. Sequenced input: naive CD8+ T cells from blood, with Jurkat cell RNA spiked in. Subset specified: FACS-sorted CD8+CD4-CCR7+CD45RA+ naive T cells. The CDR3 is CASSRLRLAGARITQYF. The CDR3 DNA follows: TGTGCCAGCAGTCGCTTGAGACTAGCGGGAGCGAGGATAACGCAGTATTTT.